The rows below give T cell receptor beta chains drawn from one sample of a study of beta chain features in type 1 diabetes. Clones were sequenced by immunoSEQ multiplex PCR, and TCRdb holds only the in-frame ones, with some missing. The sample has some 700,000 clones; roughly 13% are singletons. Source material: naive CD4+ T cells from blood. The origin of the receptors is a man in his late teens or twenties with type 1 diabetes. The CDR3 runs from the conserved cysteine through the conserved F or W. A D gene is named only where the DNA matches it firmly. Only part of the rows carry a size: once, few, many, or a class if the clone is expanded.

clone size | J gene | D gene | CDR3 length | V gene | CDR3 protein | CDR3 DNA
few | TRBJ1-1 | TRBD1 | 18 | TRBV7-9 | CASSTVRGLRSDRPEAFF | TGTGCCAGCAGCACGGTCAGGGGGCTGCGCTCGGATAGACCTGAAGCTTTCTTT
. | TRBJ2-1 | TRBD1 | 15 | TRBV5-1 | CASSLEGQGYNEQFF | TGCGCCAGCAGCTTGGAAGGACAGGGCTACAATGAGCAGTTCTTC
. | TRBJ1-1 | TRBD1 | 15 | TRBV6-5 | CASSPSTGQNTEAFF | TGTGCCAGCAGTCCATCGACAGGGCAGAACACTGAAGCTTTCTTT
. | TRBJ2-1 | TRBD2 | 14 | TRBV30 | CAWRLAGARGEQFF | TGTGCCTGGAGACTAGCGGGGGCGAGGGGTGAGCAGTTCTTC
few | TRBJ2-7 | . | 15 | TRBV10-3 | CAISESGGSSYEQYF | TGTGCCATCAGTGAGTCAGGGGGAAGCTCCTACGAGCAGTACTTC
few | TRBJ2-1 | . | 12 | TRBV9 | CASSVPGLEQFF | TGTGCCAGCAGCGTACCCGGGTTGGAGCAGTTCTTC
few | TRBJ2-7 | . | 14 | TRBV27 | CATSSGTGSYEQYF | TGTGCCACCTCGAGTGGAACAGGCTCCTACGAGCAGTACTTC
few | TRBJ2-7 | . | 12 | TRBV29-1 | CSVPGGISGQYF | TGCAGCGTTCCTGGGGGGATCTCGGGGCAGTACTTC
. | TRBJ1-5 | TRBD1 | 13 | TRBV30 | CAWSRGQDQPQHF | TGTGCCTGGAGTCGCGGACAGGATCAGCCCCAGCATTTT
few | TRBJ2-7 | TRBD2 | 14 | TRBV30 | CAWSVGTSVYEQYF | TGTGCCTGGAGTGTCGGGACTAGCGTCTACGAGCAGTACTTC